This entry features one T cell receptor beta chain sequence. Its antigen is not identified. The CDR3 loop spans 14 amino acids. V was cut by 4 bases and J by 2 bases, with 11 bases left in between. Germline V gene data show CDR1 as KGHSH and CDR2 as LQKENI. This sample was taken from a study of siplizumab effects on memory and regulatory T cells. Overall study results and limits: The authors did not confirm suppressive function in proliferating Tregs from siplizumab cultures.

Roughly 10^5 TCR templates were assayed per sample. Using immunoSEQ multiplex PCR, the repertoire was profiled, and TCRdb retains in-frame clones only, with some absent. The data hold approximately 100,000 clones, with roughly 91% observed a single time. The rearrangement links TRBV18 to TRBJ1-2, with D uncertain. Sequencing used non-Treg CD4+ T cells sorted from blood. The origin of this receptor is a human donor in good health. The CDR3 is CASSQNDGNYGYTF. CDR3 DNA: TGTGCCAGCTCACAAAACGACGGAAACTATGGCTACACCTTC.